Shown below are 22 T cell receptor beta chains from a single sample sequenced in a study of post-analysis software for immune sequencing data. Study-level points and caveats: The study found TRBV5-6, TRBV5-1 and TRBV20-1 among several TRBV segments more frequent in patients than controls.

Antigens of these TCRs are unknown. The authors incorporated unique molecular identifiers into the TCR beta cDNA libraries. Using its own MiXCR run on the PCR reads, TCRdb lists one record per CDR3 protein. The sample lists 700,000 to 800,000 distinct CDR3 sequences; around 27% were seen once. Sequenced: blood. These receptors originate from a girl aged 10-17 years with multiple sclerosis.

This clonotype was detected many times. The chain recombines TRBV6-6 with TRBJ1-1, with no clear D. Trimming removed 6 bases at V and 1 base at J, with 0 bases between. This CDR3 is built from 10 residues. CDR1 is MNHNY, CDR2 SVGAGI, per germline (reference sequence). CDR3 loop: CASRNTEAFF. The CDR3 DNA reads TGTGCCAGCAGGAACACTGAAGCTTTCTTT.

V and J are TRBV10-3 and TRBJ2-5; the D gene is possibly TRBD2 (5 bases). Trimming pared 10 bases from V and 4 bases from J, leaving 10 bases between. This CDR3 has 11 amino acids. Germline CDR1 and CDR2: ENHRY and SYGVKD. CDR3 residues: CATRGLETQYF. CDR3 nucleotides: TGTGCCACCCGCGGGTTAGAGACCCAGTACTTC.

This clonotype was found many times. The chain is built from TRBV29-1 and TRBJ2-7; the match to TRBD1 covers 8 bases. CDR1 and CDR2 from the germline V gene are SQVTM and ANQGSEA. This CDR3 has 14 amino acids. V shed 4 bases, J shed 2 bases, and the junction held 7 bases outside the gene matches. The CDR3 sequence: CSVAEGQDAYEQYF. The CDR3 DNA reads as TGCAGCGTTGCCGAGGGACAGGACGCCTACGAGCAGTACTTC.

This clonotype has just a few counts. The CDR3 protein is CASSLAFGRNTEAFF. DNA of the CDR3: TGCGCCAGCAGCTTGGCTTTTGGAAGGAACACTGAAGCTTTCTTT. The chain joins TRBV5-1 to TRBJ1-1; no definite D call. The V and J ends lost 0 bases and 1 base respectively, with 10 bases between them. This CDR3 comprises 15 residues. In germline, CDR1 is SGHRS, CDR2 YFSETQ.

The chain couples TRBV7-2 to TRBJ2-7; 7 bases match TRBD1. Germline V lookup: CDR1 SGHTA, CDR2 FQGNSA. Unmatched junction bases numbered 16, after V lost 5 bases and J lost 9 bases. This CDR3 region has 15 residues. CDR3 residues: CASSVRDRDGTGQYF. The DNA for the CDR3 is TGTGCCAGCAGCGTCCGGGACAGAGACGGTACGGGGCAGTACTTC.

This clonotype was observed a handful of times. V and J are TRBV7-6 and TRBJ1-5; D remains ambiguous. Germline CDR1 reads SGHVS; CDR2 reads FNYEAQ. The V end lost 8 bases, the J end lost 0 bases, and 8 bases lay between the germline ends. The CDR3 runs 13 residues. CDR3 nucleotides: TGTGCCAGCGGCCTTGATAGCAATCAGCCCCAGCATTTT. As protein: CASGLDSNQPQHF.

CDR3: CSARTGINEQYF. Here the CDR3 DNA reads TGCAGCGCCAGGACAGGGATCAACGAGCAGTACTTC. The chain recombines TRBV29-1 with TRBJ2-5, with 8 bases aligning to TRBD1. The end of the DNA is better explained by TRBJ2-7, so the J call may be wrong. The CDR3 has 12 residues. Germline CDR1 SQVTM, CDR2 ANQGSEA.

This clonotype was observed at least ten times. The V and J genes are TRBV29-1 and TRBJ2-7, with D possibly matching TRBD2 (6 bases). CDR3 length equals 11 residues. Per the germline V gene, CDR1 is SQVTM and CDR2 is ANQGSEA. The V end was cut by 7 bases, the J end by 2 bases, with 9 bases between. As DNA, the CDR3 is TGCAGCGGAGGGAGGCCCTACGAGCAGTACTTC. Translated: CSGGRPYEQYF.

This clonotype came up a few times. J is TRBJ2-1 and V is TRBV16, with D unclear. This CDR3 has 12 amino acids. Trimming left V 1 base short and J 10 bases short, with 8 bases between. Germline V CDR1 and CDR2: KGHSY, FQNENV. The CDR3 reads CASSQLSFEQFF. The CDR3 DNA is TGTGCCAGCAGCCAATTATCATTCGAGCAGTTCTTC.

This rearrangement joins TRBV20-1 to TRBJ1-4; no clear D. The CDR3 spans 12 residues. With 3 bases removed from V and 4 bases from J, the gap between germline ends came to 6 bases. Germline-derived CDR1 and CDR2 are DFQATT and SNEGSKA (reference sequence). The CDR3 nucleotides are TGCAGTGCTAGTAGTCTTAATGAAAAACTGTTTTTT. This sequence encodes CSASSLNEKLFF.

The CDR3 DNA sequence: TGTGCCGGTAGCTCGGACAGGGCCAATGAGCAGTTCTTC. This translates into CAGSSDRANEQFF. The chain employs TRBV6-6 and TRBJ2-1; TRBD1 agrees at 8 bases. CDR3 length equals 13 residues. The J segment lost 6 bases and the V segment lost 11 bases, leaving 9 bases of the junction unmatched. CDR1 and CDR2 from the germline V gene are MNHNY and SVGAGI (reference sequence).

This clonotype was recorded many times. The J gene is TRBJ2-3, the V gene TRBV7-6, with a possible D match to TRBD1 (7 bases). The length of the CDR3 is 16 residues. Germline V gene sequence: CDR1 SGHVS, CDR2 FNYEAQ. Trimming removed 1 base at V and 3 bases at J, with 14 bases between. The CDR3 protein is CASSLGWAGGTDTQYF. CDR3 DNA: TGTGCCAGCAGCTTAGGATGGGCAGGGGGGACAGATACGCAGTATTTT.

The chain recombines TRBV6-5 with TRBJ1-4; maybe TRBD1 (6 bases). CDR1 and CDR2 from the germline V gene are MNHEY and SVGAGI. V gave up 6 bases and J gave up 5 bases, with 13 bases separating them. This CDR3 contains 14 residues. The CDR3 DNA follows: TGTGCCAGCAGACGGACAGTAGGGAATGAAAAACTGTTTTTT. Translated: CASRRTVGNEKLFF.

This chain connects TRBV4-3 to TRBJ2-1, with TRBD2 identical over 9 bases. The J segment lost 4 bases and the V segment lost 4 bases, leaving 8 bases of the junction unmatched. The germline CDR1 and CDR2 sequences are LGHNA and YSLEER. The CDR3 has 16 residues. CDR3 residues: CASSRDHLAGYNEQFF. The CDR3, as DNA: TGCGCCAGCAGCCGGGACCACCTAGCGGGATACAATGAGCAGTTCTTC.

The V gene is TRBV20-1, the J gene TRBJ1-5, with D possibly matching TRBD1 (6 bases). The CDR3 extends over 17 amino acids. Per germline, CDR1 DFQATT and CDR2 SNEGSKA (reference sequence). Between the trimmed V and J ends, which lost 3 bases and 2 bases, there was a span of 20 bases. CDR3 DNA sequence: TGCAGTGCTAGTGAAGGGTCGGGGGCTTGGGGCAATCAGCCCCAGCATTTT. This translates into CSASEGSGAWGNQPQHF.

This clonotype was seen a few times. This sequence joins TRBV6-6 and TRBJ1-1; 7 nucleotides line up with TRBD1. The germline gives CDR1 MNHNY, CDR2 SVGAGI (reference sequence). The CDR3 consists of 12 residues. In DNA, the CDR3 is TGTAGGGGAGGGACAGCGAACACTGAAGCTTTCTTT. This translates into CRGGTANTEAFF.

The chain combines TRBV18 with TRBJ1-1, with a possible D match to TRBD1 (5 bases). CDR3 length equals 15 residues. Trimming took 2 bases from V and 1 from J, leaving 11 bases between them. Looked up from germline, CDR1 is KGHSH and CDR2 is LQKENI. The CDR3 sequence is CASSPGRQTNTEAFF. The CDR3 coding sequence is TGTGCCAGCTCACCAGGTCGACAGACGAACACTGAAGCTTTCTTT.

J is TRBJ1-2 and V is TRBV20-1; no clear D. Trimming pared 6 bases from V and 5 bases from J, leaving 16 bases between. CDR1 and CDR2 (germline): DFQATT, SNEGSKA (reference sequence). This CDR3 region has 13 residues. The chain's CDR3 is CSAPAKVIYGYTF. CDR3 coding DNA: TGCAGTGCCCCCGCCAAGGTGATTTATGGCTACACCTTC.

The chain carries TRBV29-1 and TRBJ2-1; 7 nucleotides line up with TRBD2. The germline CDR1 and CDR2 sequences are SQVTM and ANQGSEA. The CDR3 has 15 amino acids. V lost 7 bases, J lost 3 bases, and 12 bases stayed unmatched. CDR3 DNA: TGCAGCGGAACTCTCCGCGGGAGTTACTACAATGAGCAGTTCTTC. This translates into CSGTLRGSYYNEQFF.

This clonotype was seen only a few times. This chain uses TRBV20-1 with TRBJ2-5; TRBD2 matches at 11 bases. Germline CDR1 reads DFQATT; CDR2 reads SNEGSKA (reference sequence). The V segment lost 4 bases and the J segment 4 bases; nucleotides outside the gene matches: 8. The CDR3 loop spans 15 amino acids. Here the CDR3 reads CSAIAGGWRGETQYF. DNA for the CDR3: TGCAGTGCTATAGCGGGAGGGTGGCGTGGAGAGACCCAGTACTTC.

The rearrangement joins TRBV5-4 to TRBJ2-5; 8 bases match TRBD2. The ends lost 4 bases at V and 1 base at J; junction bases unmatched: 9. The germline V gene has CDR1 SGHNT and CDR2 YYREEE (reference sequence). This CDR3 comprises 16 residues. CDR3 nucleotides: TGTGCCAGCAGCCTAGGACGAGCGGGGGCCCAAGAGACCCAGTACTTC. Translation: CASSLGRAGAQETQYF.

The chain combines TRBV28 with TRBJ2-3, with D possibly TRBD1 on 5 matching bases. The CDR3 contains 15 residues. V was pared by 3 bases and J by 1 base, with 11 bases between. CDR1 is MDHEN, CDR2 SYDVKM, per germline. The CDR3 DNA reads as TGTGCCAGCAGTTTCCGTCAGGGTGGCACAGATACGCAGTATTTT. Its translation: CASSFRQGGTDTQYF.